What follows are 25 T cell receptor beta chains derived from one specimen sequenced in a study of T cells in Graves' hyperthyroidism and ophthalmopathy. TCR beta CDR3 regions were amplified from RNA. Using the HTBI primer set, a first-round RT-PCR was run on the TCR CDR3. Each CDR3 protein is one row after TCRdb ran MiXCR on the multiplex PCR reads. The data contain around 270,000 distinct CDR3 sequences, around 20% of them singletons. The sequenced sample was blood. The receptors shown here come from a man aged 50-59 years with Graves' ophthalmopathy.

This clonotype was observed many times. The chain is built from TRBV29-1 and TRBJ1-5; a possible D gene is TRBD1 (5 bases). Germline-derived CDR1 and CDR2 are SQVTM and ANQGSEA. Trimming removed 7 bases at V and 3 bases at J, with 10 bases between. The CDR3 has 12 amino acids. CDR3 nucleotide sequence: TGCAGCGCACAGGCGCCCAATCAGCCCCAGCATTTT. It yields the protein CSAQAPNQPQHF. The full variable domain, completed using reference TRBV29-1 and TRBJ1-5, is SAVISQKPSRDICQRGTSLTIQCQVDSQVTMMFWYRQQPGQSLTLIATANQGSEATYESGFVIDKFPISRPNLTFSTLTVSNMSPEDSSIYLCSAQAPNQPQHFGDGTRLSIL.

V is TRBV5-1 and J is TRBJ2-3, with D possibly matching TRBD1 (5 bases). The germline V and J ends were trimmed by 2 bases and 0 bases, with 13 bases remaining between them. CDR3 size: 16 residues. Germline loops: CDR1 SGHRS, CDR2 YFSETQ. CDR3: CASSFLGQASTDTQYF. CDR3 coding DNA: TGCGCCAGCAGCTTCCTGGGGCAGGCTAGCACAGATACGCAGTATTTT.

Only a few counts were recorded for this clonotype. CDR3 sequence: CASSFGRGLSGNTIYF. The DNA of the CDR3 is TGTGCCAGCAGTTTCGGGAGGGGACTCTCTGGAAACACCATATATTTT. The chain recombines TRBV28 with TRBJ1-3, with TRBD1 as a possible D gene (5 bases). The CDR3 contains 16 residues. V was cut by 3 bases and J by 0 bases, with 12 bases left in between. CDR1 MDHEN and CDR2 SYDVKM come from the germline V gene.

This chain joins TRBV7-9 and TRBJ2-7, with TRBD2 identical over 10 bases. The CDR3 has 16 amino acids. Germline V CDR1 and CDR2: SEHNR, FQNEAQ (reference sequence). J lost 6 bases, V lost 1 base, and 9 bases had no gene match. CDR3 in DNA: TGTGCCAGCAGCTTAGGTAGTAGCGGGAGGACGGGCGAGCAGTACTTC. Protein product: CASSLGSSGRTGEQYF.

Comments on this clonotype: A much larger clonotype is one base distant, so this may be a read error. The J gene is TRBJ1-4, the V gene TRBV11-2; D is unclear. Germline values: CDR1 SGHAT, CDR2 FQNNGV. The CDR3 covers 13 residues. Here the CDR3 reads CAGSLRTSEKLFF. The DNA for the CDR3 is TGTGCCGGCAGCCTTCGGACCTCTGAAAAACTGTTTTTT.

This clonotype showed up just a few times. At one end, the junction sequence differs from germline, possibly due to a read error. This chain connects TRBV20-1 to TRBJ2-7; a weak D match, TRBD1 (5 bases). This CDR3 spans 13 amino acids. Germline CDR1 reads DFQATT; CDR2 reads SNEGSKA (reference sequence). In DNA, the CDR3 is TGCAGTGCCCGGCCAAGGGGCTCCCACGAGCAGTACTTC. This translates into CSARPRGSHEQYF.

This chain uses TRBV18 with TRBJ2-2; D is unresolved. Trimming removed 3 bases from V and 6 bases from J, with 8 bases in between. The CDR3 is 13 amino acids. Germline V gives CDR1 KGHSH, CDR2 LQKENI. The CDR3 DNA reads TGTGCCAGCTCACCTTACCCTTCCGGGGAGCTGTTTTTT. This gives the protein CASSPYPSGELFF.

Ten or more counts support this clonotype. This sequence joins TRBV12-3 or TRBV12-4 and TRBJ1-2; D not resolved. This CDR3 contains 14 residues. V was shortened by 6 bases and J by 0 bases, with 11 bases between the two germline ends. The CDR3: CASSHRVPNYGYTF. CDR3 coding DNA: TGTGCCAGCAGCCACCGGGTCCCTAACTATGGCTACACCTTC.

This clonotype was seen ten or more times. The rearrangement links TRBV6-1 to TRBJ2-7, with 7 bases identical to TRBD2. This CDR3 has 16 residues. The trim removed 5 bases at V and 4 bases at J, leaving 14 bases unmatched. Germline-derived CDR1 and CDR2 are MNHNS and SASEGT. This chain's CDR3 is CASSSPTSALSYEQYF. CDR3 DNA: TGTGCCAGCAGTTCCCCCACTAGCGCCCTTTCATACGAGCAGTACTTC.

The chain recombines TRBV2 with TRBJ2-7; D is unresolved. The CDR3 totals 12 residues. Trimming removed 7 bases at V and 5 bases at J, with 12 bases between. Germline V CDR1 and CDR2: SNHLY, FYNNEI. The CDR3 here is CASKFAPNEQYF. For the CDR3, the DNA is TGTGCCAGCAAATTTGCCCCCAACGAGCAGTACTTC.

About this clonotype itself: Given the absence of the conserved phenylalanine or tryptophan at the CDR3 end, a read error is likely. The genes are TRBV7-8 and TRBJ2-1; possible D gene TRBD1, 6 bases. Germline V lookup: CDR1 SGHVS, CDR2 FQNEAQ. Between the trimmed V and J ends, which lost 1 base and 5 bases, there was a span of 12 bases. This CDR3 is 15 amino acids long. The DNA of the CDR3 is TGTGCCAGCAGCTTAGTTAACAGGGTTGACAATGAGCAGTTCTCC. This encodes CASSLVNRVDNEQFS.

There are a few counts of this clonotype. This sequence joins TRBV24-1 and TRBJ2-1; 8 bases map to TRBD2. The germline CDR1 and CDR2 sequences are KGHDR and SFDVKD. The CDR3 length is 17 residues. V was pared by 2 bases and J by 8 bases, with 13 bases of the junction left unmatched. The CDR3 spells CATSDYLRGRLSHEQFF. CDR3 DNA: TGTGCCACCAGTGATTACTTGCGCGGGAGGCTTAGTCATGAGCAGTTCTTC.

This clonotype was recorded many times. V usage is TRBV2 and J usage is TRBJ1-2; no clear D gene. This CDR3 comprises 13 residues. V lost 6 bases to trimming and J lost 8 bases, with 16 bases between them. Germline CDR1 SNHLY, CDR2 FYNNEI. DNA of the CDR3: TGTGCCAGCAGAGGACCCGGCTGGGAGGGCTACACCTTC. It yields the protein CASRGPGWEGYTF.

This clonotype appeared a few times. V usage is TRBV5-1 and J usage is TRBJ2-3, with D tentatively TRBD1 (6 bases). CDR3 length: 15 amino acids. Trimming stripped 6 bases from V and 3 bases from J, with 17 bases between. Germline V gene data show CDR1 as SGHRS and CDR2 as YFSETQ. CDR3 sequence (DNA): TGCGCCAGCATGCAGACAGGTCACGGGACAGATACGCAGTATTTT. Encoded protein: CASMQTGHGTDTQYF.

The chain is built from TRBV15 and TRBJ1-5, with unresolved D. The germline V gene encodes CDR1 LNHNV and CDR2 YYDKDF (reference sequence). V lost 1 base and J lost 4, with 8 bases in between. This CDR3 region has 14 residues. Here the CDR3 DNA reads TGTGCCACCAGCAGAGTAGAGGGAAATCAGCCCCAGCATTTT. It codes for CATSRVEGNQPQHF.

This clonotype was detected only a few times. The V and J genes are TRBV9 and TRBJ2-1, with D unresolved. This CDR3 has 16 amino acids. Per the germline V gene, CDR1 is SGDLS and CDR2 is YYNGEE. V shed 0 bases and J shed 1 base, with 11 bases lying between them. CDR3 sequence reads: CASSVGLAASYNEQFF. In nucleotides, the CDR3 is TGTGCCAGCAGCGTAGGATTGGCAGCGTCCTACAATGAGCAGTTCTTC.

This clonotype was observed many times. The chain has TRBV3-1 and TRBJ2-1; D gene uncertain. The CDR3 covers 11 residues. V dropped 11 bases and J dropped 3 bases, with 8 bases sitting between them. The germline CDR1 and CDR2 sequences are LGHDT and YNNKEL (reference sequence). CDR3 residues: CACGLYNEQFF. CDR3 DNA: TGTGCCTGCGGCCTCTACAATGAGCAGTTCTTC.

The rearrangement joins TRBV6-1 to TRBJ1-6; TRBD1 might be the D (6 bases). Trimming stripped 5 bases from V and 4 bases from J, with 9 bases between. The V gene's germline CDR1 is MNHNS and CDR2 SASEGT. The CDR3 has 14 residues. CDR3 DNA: TGTGCCAGCAGTACAGGGAATTATAATTCACCCCTCCACTTT. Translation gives CASSTGNYNSPLHF.

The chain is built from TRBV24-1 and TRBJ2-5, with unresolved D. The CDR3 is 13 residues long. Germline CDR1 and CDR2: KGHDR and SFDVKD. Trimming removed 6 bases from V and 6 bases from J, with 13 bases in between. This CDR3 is CATSSEIEKTQYF. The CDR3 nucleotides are TGTGCCACCAGTTCTGAAATAGAGAAGACCCAGTACTTC.

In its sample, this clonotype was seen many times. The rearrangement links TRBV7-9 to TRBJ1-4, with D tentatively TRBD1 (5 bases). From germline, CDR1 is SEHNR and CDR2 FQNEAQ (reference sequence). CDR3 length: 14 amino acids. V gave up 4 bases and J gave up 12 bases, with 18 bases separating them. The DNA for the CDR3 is TGTGCCAGCAGCTATGGGATTCAGGGTCAGGAACTGTTTTTT. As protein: CASSYGIQGQELFF.

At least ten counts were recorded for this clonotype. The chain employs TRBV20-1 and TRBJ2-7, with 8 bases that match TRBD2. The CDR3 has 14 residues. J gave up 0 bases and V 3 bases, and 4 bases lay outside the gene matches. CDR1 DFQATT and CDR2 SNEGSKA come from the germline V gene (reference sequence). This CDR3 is CSASPSGLSYEQYF. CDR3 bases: TGCAGTGCTAGCCCTAGCGGGCTCTCCTACGAGCAGTACTTC.

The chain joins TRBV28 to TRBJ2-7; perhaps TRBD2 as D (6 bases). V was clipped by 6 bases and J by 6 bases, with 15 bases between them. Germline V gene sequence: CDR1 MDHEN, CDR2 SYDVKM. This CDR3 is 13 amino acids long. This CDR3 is CASSELAPLEQYF. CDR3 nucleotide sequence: TGTGCCAGCAGCGAACTAGCTCCTCTCGAGCAGTACTTC.

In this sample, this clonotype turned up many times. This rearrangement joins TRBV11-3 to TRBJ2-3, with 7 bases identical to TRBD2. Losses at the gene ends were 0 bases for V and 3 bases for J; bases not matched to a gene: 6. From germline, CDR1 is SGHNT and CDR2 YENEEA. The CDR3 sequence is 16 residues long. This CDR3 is CASSLDSAGRTDTQYF. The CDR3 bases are TGTGCCAGCAGCTTAGACTCAGCGGGAAGGACAGATACGCAGTATTTT. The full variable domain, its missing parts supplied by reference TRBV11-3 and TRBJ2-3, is EAGVVQSPRYKIIEKKQPVAFWCNPISGHNTLYWYLQNLGQGPELLIRYENEEAVDDSQLPKDRFSAERLKGVDSTLKIQPAELGDSAVYLCASSLDSAGRTDTQYFGPGTRLTVL.

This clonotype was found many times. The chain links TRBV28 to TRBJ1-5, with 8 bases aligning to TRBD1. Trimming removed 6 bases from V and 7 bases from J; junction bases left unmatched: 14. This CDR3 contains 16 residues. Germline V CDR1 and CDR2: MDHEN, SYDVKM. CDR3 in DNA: TGTGCCAGCAGGACAGGGGCGGGAGCAGGGGGGCAGCCCCAGCATTTT. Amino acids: CASRTGAGAGGQPQHF.

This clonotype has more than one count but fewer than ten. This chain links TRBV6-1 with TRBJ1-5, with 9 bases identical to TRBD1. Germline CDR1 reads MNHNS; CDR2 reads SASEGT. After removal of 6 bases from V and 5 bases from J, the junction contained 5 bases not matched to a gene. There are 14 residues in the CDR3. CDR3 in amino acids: CASRKQGADQPQHF. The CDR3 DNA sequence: TGTGCCAGCAGGAAACAGGGGGCCGATCAGCCCCAGCATTTT.